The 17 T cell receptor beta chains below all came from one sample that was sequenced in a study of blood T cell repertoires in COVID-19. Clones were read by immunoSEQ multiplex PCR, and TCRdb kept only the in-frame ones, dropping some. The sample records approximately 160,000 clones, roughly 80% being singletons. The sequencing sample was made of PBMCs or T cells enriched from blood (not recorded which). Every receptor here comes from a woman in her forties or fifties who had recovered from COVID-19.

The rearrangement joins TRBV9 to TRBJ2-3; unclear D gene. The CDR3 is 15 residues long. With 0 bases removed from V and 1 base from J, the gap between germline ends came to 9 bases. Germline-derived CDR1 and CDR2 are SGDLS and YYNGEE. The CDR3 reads CASSVEVHRTDTQYF. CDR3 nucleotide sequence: TGTGCCAGCAGCGTAGAAGTACACCGCACAGATACGCAGTATTTT.

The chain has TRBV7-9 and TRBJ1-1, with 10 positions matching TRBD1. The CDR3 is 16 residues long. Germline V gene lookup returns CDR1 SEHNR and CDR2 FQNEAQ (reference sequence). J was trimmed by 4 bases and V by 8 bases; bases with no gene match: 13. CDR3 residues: CASARGTGASSTEAFF. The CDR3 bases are TGTGCCAGCGCCCGGGGGACAGGGGCCTCGAGCACTGAAGCTTTCTTT.

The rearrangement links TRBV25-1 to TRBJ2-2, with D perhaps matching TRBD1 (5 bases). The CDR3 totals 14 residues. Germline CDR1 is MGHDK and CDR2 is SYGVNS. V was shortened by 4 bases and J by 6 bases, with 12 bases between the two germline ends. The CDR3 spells CASSVTGFPGELFF. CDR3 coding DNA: TGTGCCAGCAGTGTAACAGGTTTCCCCGGGGAGCTGTTTTTT.

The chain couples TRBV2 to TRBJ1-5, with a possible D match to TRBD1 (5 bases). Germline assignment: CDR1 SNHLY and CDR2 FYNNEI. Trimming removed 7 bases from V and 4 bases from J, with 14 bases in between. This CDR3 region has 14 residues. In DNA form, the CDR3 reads TGTGCCAGCACCCCTTCGGGGGGGAATCAGCCCCAGCATTTT. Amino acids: CASTPSGGNQPQHF.

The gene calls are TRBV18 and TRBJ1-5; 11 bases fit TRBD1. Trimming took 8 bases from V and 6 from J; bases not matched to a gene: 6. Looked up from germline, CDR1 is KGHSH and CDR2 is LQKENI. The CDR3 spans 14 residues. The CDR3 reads CASRGGQGAQPQHF. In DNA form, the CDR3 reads TGTGCCAGCCGAGGTGGACAGGGGGCTCAGCCCCAGCATTTT.

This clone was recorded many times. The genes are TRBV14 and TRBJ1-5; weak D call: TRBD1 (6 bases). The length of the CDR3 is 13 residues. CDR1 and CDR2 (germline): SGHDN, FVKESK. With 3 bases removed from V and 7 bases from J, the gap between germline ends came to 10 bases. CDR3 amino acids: CASSQGAWQPQHF. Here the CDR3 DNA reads TGTGCCAGCAGCCAGGGGGCTTGGCAGCCCCAGCATTTT.

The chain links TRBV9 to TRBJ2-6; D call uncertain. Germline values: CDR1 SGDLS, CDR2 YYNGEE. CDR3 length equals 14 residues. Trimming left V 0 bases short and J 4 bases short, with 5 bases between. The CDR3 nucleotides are TGTGCCAGCAGCGTAGAGAGGGGGGCCAACGTCCTGACTTTC. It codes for CASSVERGANVLTF. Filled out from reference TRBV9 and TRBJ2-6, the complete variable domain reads DSGVTQTPKHLITATGQRVTLRCSPRSGDLSVYWYQQSLDQGLQFLIQYYNGEERAKGNILERFSAQQFPDLHSELNLSSLELGDSALYFCASSVERGANVLTFGAGSRLTVL.

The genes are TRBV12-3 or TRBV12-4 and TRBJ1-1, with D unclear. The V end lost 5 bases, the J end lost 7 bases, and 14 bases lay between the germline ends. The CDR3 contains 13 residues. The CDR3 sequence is CASSPRPRDEAFF. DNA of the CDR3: TGTGCCAGCAGTCCCAGACCCCGGGATGAAGCTTTCTTT.

CDR3 region: CASRNRGFGTEAFF. CDR3 DNA sequence: TGTGCCAGCAGGAACAGGGGGTTTGGCACTGAAGCTTTCTTT. The chain combines TRBV2 with TRBJ1-1, with TRBD1 matching 8 bases. Germline V CDR1 and CDR2: SNHLY, FYNNEI. Trimming cost V 6 bases and J 4 bases; bases outside gene matches: 7. This CDR3 spans 14 amino acids. Drawing the rest from reference TRBV2 and TRBJ1-1, the complete variable domain is EPEVTQTPSHQVTQMGQEVILRCVPISNHLYFYWYRQILGQKVEFLVSFYNNEISEKSEIFDDQFSVERPDGSNFTLKIRSTKLEDSAMYFCASRNRGFGTEAFFGQGTRLTVV.

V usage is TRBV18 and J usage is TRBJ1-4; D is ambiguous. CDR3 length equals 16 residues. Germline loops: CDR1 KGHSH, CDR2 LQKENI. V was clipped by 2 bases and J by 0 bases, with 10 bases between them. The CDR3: CASSPRQLATNEKLFF. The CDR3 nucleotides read TGTGCCAGCTCACCAAGACAACTTGCAACTAATGAAAAACTGTTTTTT. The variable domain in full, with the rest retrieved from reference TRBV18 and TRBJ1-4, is NAGVMQNPRHLVRRRGQEARLRCSPMKGHSHVYWYRQLPEEGLKFMVYLQKENIIDESGMPKERFSAEFPKEGPSILRIQQVVRGDSAAYFCASSPRQLATNEKLFFGSGTQLSVL.

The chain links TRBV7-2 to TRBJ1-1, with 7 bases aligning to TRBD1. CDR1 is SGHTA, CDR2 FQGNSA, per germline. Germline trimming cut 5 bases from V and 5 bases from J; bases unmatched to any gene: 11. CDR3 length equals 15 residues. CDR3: CASSAYRGGGTEAFF. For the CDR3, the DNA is TGTGCCAGCAGCGCCTACAGGGGCGGGGGGACTGAAGCTTTCTTT.

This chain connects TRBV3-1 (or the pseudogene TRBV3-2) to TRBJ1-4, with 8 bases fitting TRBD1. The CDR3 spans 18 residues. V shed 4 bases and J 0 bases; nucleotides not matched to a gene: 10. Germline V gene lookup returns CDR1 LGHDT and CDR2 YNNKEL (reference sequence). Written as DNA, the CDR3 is TGTGCCAGCAGCCGAGGACAGGGAGGGATTACAACTAATGAAAAACTGTTTTTT. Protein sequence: CASSRGQGGITTNEKLFF.

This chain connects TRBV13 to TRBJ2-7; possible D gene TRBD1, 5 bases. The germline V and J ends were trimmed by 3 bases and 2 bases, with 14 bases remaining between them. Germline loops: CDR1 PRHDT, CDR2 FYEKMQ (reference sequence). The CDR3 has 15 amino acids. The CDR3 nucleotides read TGTGCCAGCAGCTTCAGGGTTGGCTCCACCTACGAGCAGTACGTC. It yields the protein CASSFRVGSTYEQYV.

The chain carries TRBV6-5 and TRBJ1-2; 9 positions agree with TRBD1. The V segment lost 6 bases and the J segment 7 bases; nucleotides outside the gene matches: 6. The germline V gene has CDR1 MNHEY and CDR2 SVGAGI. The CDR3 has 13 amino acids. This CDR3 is CASSPGQGGGYTF. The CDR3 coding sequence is TGTGCCAGCAGCCCGGGACAGGGTGGTGGCTACACCTTC.

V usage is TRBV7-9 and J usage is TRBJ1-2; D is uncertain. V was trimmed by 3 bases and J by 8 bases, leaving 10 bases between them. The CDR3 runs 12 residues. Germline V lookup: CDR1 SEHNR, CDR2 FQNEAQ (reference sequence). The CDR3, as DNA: TGTGCCAGCAGCTTGGCACCCTTAGGCTACACCTTC. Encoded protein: CASSLAPLGYTF. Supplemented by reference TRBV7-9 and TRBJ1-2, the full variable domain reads DTGVSQNPRHKITKRGQNVTFRCDPISEHNRLYWYRQTLGQGPEFLTYFQNEAQLEKSRLLSDRFSAERPKGSFSTLEIQRTEQGDSAMYLCASSLAPLGYTFGSGTRLTVV.

Here the CDR3 reads CASEGGIGLRAEEQFF. CDR3 DNA: TGTGCCAGCGAGGGGGGGATCGGACTCCGGGCAGAGGAGCAGTTCTTC. The chain carries TRBV2 and TRBJ2-1, with a possible D match to TRBD2 (7 bases). V was clipped by 8 bases and J by 10 bases, with 27 bases between them. The CDR3 is 16 residues long. Germline CDR1 SNHLY, CDR2 FYNNEI.

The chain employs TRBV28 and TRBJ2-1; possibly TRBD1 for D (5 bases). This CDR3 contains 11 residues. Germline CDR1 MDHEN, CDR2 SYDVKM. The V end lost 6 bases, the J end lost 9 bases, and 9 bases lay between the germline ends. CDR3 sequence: CASRQAREQFF. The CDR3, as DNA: TGTGCCAGCAGACAGGCCCGTGAGCAGTTCTTC.